This T cell receptor beta chain came from a study of blood T cell repertoires in COVID-19. Across the whole study: From T cells, B-cell-depleted T cells, or PBMCs came the material, which was cDNA or gDNA.

Methods used by the authors: Nucleated cell number was recorded as an estimate derived from reference gene primer amplification. Method: immunoSEQ multiplex PCR; TCRdb's copy keeps in-frame clones and lacks some. Clone size and V and J calls were adopted from that table, with D and trimming inferred from the DNA. The data show 200,000 to 250,000 clones, with about 85% seen just once and approximately 10% held by the top ten. Participants were aged about 18 to 100 years, lived in 25 or so US areas, and enrolled virtually. Clinical histories supplied by participants themselves formed the basis of cohort assignment. The CDR3 covers 12 residues. V was shortened by 4 bases and J by 10 bases, with 9 bases between the two germline ends. The germline gives CDR1 SGHNT, CDR2 YYREEE (reference sequence).

The origin of this receptor is a man aged 25 to 45 who had recovered from COVID-19. The sequenced sample consisted of PBMCs or T cells enriched from blood (not recorded which). This rearrangement joins TRBV5-4 to TRBJ1-6, with D hard to call. The CDR3 coding sequence is TGTGCCAGCAGCCTAGATGGGTCACCCCTCCACTTT. This translates into CASSLDGSPLHF.